Below, 4 T cell receptor beta chains from the same sample are listed, as sequenced in a study of blood T cell repertoires in COVID-19. Here immunoSEQ multiplex PCR was the method, and the copy in TCRdb shows in-frame clones only, minus some. The sample carries 200,000 to 250,000 clones, 84% recorded once. Material: peripheral blood. The receptors were gathered from a man aged 45-65 years with acute or convalescent COVID-19.

The chain couples TRBV19 to TRBJ1-6; 8 bases agree with TRBD1. The CDR3 extends over 14 amino acids. V lost 5 bases to trimming and J lost 7 bases; unmatched junction nucleotides: 4. The V gene's germline CDR1 is LNHDA and CDR2 SQIVND (reference sequence). This CDR3 reads CASSARGQNSPLHF. Written as DNA, the CDR3 is TGTGCCAGTAGTGCCAGGGGGCAGAATTCACCCCTCCACTTT.

The chain recombines TRBV7-9 with TRBJ1-1; 9 nucleotides agree with TRBD1. This CDR3 is 14 amino acids long. CDR1 is SEHNR, CDR2 FQNEAQ, per germline (reference sequence). With V trimmed by 8 bases and J by 0 bases, 4 bases remained unmatched. The DNA for the CDR3 is TGTGCCAGCCAACAGGGGGCCCTGAACACTGAAGCTTTCTTT. This encodes CASQQGALNTEAFF.

Regarding this clone: Other DNA sequences of this sample code for an identical CDR3. V usage is TRBV20-1 and J usage is TRBJ2-7, with 7 bases aligning to TRBD2. Germline CDR1 is DFQATT and CDR2 is SNEGSKA (reference sequence). The CDR3 totals 11 residues. J lost 4 bases, V lost 7 bases, and 4 bases had no gene match. This CDR3 reads CSGLAGYEQYF. In DNA, the CDR3 is TGCAGTGGACTAGCCGGATACGAGCAGTACTTC.

The chain employs TRBV11-3 and TRBJ2-2; possibly TRBD2 for D (5 bases). Germline lookup yields CDR1 SGHNT and CDR2 YENEEA. The CDR3 has 14 amino acids. The V end lost 7 bases, the J end lost 6 bases, and 15 bases lay between the germline ends. The CDR3 is CASTFGWGAGELFF. CDR3 DNA: TGTGCCAGCACCTTTGGGTGGGGAGCCGGGGAGCTGTTTTTT.